The 20 T cell receptor beta chains reported below all come from one sample, sequenced in a study of identical twins. One entry per CDR3 protein results from TCRdb running MiXCR on the 5' RACE reads. This sample has hundreds of thousands of distinct CDR3 sequences, with 15% to 20% found just once. The sample was also linked to a second study, of T cells expressing NK-cell markers.

Input material: PBMCs. The source is a woman under 30 in good health.

This clonotype was counted only a few times. J is TRBJ2-1 and V is TRBV5-1, with 14 bases fitting TRBD2. CDR3 length: 19 amino acids. V was clipped by 3 bases and J by 7 bases; unmatched bases: 15. Per the germline V gene, CDR1 is SGHRS and CDR2 is YFSETQ. CDR3 nucleotide sequence: TGCGCCAGCAGCTCGGGACTAGCGGGAGTCGGGCCAGCTAGAAATGAGCAGTTCTTC. Encoded protein: CASSSGLAGVGPARNEQFF. The full variable domain, its missing parts supplied by reference TRBV5-1 and TRBJ2-1, is KAGVTQTPRYLIKTRGQQVTLSCSPISGHRSVSWYQQTPGQGLQFLFEYFSETQRNKGNFPGRFSGRQFSNSRSEMNVSTLELGDSALYLCASSSGLAGVGPARNEQFFGPGTRLTVL.

This clonotype has just a few counts. This sequence joins TRBV4-1 and TRBJ2-2; D not resolved. The V gene lost 1 base and the J gene lost 7 bases, with 16 bases spanning the gap. The CDR3 totals 16 residues. From germline, CDR1 is MGHRA and CDR2 YSYEKL. Written as DNA, the CDR3 is TGCGCCAGCAGCCAAGTGGATTTGGTTGTTTTCGGGGAGCTGTTTTTT. It is translated as CASSQVDLVVFGELFF.

This clonotype has a handful of counts. The chain couples TRBV12-3 or TRBV12-4 to TRBJ2-7, with TRBD2 matching over 9 bases. V gave up 3 bases and J gave up 3 bases; unmatched junction bases: 6. The CDR3 runs to 15 residues. The CDR3 DNA reads as TGTGCCAGCAGTTTCGAGGTTAGCGGGAGCTACGAGCAGTACTTC. This gives the protein CASSFEVSGSYEQYF.

This clonotype occurred a few times. J is TRBJ2-6 and V is TRBV9; D gene ambiguous. This CDR3 is 15 amino acids long. Trimming removed 2 bases at V and 0 bases at J, with 6 bases between. Germline lookup yields CDR1 SGDLS and CDR2 YYNGEE. The DNA of the CDR3 is TGTGCCAGCAGCGTCCTTTTCTCTGGGGCCAACGTCCTGACTTTC. Encoded protein: CASSVLFSGANVLTF.

CDR3 DNA: TGTGCCACTAGCGGGGGGCACTCGAGGTTCGATACGCAGTATTTT. This translates into CATSGGHSRFDTQYF. The J gene is TRBJ2-3, the V gene TRBV10-3, with 11 bases lining up with TRBD2. Germline CDR1 and CDR2: ENHRY and SYGVKD. This CDR3 region has 15 residues. After removal of 10 bases from V and 6 bases from J, the junction contained 12 bases not matched to a gene.

The chain uses TRBV7-9 and TRBJ2-1, with a tentative D call TRBD2 (6 bases). V lost 0 bases, J lost 6 bases, and 15 bases lay in between. The V gene's germline CDR1 is SEHNR and CDR2 FQNEAQ (reference sequence). This CDR3 is 16 amino acids long. CDR3 in amino acids: CASSLARGALINEQFF. CDR3 sequence (DNA): TGTGCCAGCAGCTTAGCGCGGGGAGCTTTGATCAATGAGCAGTTCTTC.

This clonotype came up a few times. This sequence joins TRBV7-9 and TRBJ1-2, with TRBD1 as a possible D gene (6 bases). The CDR3 is made up of 14 amino acids. V gave up 7 bases and J gave up 8 bases, with 20 bases separating them. The V gene's germline CDR1 is SEHNR and CDR2 FQNEAQ (reference sequence). CDR3 amino acids: CASTPTGPLSGYTF. The CDR3 DNA follows: TGTGCCAGCACCCCGACAGGACCTCTTTCAGGCTACACCTTC.

This clonotype came up a few times. V is TRBV12-3 or TRBV12-4 and J is TRBJ1-4; no clear D gene. This CDR3 region has 14 residues. The V and J ends lost 3 bases and 10 bases respectively, with 15 bases between them. The CDR3 bases are TGTGCCAGCAGTTTTTCGGGGTCGCTTTCAAAACTGTTTTTT. Its translation is CASSFSGSLSKLFF.

This clonotype was counted only a few times. CDR3 nucleotide sequence: TGTGCCAGCAGTTACTCGATGGTAGGGGGCCAAGAGCAGTTCTTC. It codes for CASSYSMVGGQEQFF. This rearrangement joins TRBV6-5 to TRBJ2-1; 7 bases fit TRBD1. Per the germline V gene, CDR1 is MNHEY and CDR2 is SVGAGI. V trimming: 0 bases; J trimming: 10 bases; junction bases outside the gene matches: 9. The CDR3 consists of 15 residues.

This clonotype was detected a few times. This chain uses TRBV7-8 with TRBJ2-5; 10 bases are shared with TRBD2. The CDR3 sequence is 16 residues long. The V gene end was trimmed by 3 bases and the J gene end by 0 bases; junction bases not matched to a gene: 4. Germline V CDR1 and CDR2: SGHVS, FQNEAQ. CDR3 in DNA: TGTGCCAGCAGCTTGGGGACTAGCGTAAACCAAGAGACCCAGTACTTC. Its translation: CASSLGTSVNQETQYF.

This clonotype has more than one count but fewer than ten. This rearrangement joins TRBV5-1 to TRBJ1-6; possible D gene TRBD1, 6 bases. This CDR3 comprises 13 residues. Trimming removed 6 bases at V and 8 bases at J, with 12 bases between. The V gene's germline CDR1 is SGHRS and CDR2 YFSETQ. Written as DNA, the CDR3 is TGCGCCAGCACCGACAGGAGGGATTCACCCCTCCACTTT. Translation: CASTDRRDSPLHF.

The chain carries TRBV20-1 and TRBJ1-5; D call uncertain. The CDR3 contains 12 residues. The germline gives CDR1 DFQATT, CDR2 SNEGSKA (reference sequence). V lost 6 bases and J lost 7, with 13 bases in between. The CDR3 reads CSAGRDFQPQHF. The CDR3 DNA sequence: TGCAGTGCCGGGAGGGATTTCCAGCCCCAGCATTTT.

The chain is built from TRBV7-2 and TRBJ2-7, with 8 nucleotides matching TRBD2. Per the germline V gene, CDR1 is SGHTA and CDR2 is FQGNSA. The CDR3 has 15 amino acids. The V gene end was trimmed by 1 base and the J gene end by 3 bases; junction bases not matched to a gene: 5. CDR3 protein: CASSLVDGGGYEQYF. The CDR3 bases are TGTGCCAGCAGCTTAGTAGACGGGGGGGGCTACGAGCAGTACTTC.

The chain uses TRBV9 and TRBJ2-4; D remains ambiguous. Germline assignment: CDR1 SGDLS and CDR2 YYNGEE. This CDR3 has 13 residues. Trimming left V 1 base short and J 6 bases short, with 8 bases between. This CDR3 is CASSVWPGNIQYF. In DNA, the CDR3 is TGTGCCAGCAGCGTATGGCCGGGAAACATTCAGTACTTC.

The gene calls are TRBV10-3 and TRBJ2-3, with 7 bases matching TRBD2. This CDR3 has 16 amino acids. The germline V gene has CDR1 ENHRY and CDR2 SYGVKD. With V trimmed by 4 bases and J by 1 base, 8 bases remained unmatched. The CDR3 bases are TGTGCCATCAGTGCCCCGACGGCGGGGGGCACAGATACGCAGTATTTT. It specifies CAISAPTAGGTDTQYF.

The CDR3 sequence: CATSTGDSAYNEQFF. In DNA form, the CDR3 reads TGTGCCACCAGTACAGGGGACAGTGCCTACAATGAGCAGTTCTTC. V and J are TRBV24-1 and TRBJ2-1, with TRBD1 matching over 7 bases. V shed 6 bases, J shed 2 bases, and the junction held 6 bases outside the gene matches. CDR3 size: 15 residues. The germline V gene encodes CDR1 KGHDR and CDR2 SFDVKD.

This clonotype showed up just a few times. The V call is TRBV12-5, the J call TRBJ2-5, with 7 bases that match TRBD2. The CDR3 consists of 13 residues. V was clipped by 7 bases and J by 4 bases; unmatched bases: 6. CDR1 and CDR2 from the germline V gene are LGHNT and FRNRAP. The CDR3 DNA sequence: TGTGCTAGTGCACCGGGGAGGGCAGAGACCCAGTACTTC. The encoded protein is CASAPGRAETQYF.

The rearrangement uses TRBV25-1 and TRBJ2-1; D possibly corresponds to TRBD2 (5 bases). The CDR3 totals 17 residues. CDR1 MGHDK and CDR2 SYGVNS come from the germline V gene. Trimming removed 3 bases from V and 8 bases from J, with 23 bases in between. The CDR3 bases are TGTGCCAGCAGTGATAACCCCAGGAGGCCCGGTGCCTATGAGCAGTTCTTC. This encodes CASSDNPRRPGAYEQFF.

The V gene is TRBV19, the J gene TRBJ1-2, with D tentatively TRBD1 (5 bases). The CDR3 has 13 amino acids. Germline V lookup: CDR1 LNHDA, CDR2 SQIVND (reference sequence). Trimming removed 9 bases at V and 10 bases at J, with 21 bases between. This CDR3 is CASTPGPAFDYTF. CDR3 DNA: TGTGCCAGCACTCCGGGACCGGCCTTCGACTACACCTTC.

This clonotype came up many times. V gene TRBV12-3 or TRBV12-4 combines with J gene TRBJ2-4; D tentatively reads TRBD1 or TRBD2 (5 bases each). The CDR3 totals 14 residues. V dropped 2 bases and J dropped 8 bases, with 13 bases sitting between them. CDR3 sequence (DNA): TGTGCCAGCAGTTTACTCGGGGCGGTACACATTCAGTACTTC. It yields the protein CASSLLGAVHIQYF.